The T cell receptor beta chain described here comes from a study of cytomegalovirus exposure and HLA in healthy donors. Germline CDR1 SGHVS, CDR2 FQNEAQ. The CDR3 covers 14 residues. V lost 5 bases, J lost 7 bases, and 12 bases lay in between. PCR was performed using 60 Vbeta and 13 Jbeta primers. Clones were sequenced by immunoSEQ multiplex PCR, and TCRdb holds only the in-frame ones, with some missing. Reported are roughly 82,000 clones; the ten largest clones contain roughly 1.5%. This chain uses TRBV7-8 with TRBJ1-6; D call uncertain. Specimen: PBMCs. This clonotype was obtained from a woman aged 55-70 years in good health and CMV-seronegative. CDR3 sequence: CASSDILRNSPLHF. The CDR3 DNA sequence: TGTGCCAGCAGCGATATTTTGCGAAATTCACCCCTCCACTTT.